The 13 T cell receptor beta chains in this list originate from one sample, sequenced in a study of CD8+ T cells in alopecia areata. RNA was isolated and reverse transcribed to cDNA, the sequencing template. TCRdb's table, derived via immunoSEQ multiplex PCR, lists solely in-frame clones and lacks some. Recorded here are around 100,000 clones, with no singletons, and the ten leading clones hold around a fifth. Sequencing was done on a sample of lesional skin. The source of these receptors is a C3H/HeJ mouse with alopecia areata. The mouse strain carries the MHC haplotype H2-k.

As concerns this clone: TCRdb's protein sequence differs at residue 13 from the translated DNA; the protein presented here follows the DNA. Genes here carry mouse names. The CDR3 is cut off 3 residues early in the read; its end comes from the germline J gene. The J gene is TRBJ1-6, the V gene TRBV13-3; unclear D gene. TRBJ1-6 is flagged as an ORF with uncertain function. Germline CDR1 and CDR2: NNHDY and SYVADS. The CDR3 is 16 residues long. Between the trimmed V and J ends, which lost 9 bases and 0 bases, there was a span of 16 bases. The CDR3 sequence is CATSPQLNSYNSPLYF. The CDR3 DNA, read in part, is TGTGCCACCTCCCCCCAACTCAATTCCTATAATTCGCCC.

The sample holds a few counts of this clone. Germline and genes here are mouse. Read data end 4 residues before the CDR3 end; the end is taken from the germline J gene. V and J are TRBV14 and TRBJ2-1; tentative D call: TRBD1 (5 bases). V dropped 5 bases and J dropped 0 bases, with 12 bases sitting between them. The CDR3 runs to 15 residues. Germline assignment: CDR1 SGHDT and CDR2 FRDEAV. CDR3 region: CASSPRQYNYAEQFF. The sequenced CDR3 bases are TGTGCCAGCAGCCCTCGACAGTATAACTATGCT. The full variable domain, with the rest looked up from reference TRBV14 and TRBJ2-1, is EAGVTQSPRYAVLQEGQAVSFWCDPISGHDTLYWYQQPRDQGPQLLVYFRDEAVIDNSQLPSDRFSAVRPKGTNSTLKIQSAKQGDTATYLCASSPRQYNYAEQFFGPGTRLTVL.

This clone was picked up a small number of times. The gene names here belong to mouse. The CDR3 loop reads CASSIPTGGAAEQFF. The covered CDR3 bases are TGTGCCAGCAGTATACCGACTGGGGGGGCCGCT. The chain combines TRBV19 with TRBJ2-1; 12 nucleotides align to TRBD2. The CDR3 end lies 4 residues beyond the end of the read and is filled in from the germline J gene. Germline V lookup: CDR1 FNHDT, CDR2 SITEND (reference sequence). The CDR3 sequence is 15 residues long.

This clone came up a few times. Gene names denote mouse genes. The CDR3 bases that were read are TGTGCCAGCGGTGAAGCGACTGGGGACTAT. It specifies CASGEATGDY. The complete CDR3 reads CASGEATGDYEQYF. The gene calls are TRBV13-2 and TRBJ2-7; TRBD2 matches at 8 bases. The CDR3 is cut off 4 residues early in the read; its end comes from the germline J gene. Germline CDR1 NNHNN, CDR2 SYGAGS (reference sequence). Trimming took 2 bases from V and 3 from J; bases not matched to a gene: 4. This CDR3 comprises 14 residues.

This clone has more than one count but fewer than ten. Mouse gene names and germline throughout. The CDR3 sequence: CASSGPTEVFF. The CDR3 bases that were read are TGTGCCAGCTCAGGGCCCACA. The V gene is TRBV13-3, the J gene TRBJ1-1, with D perhaps TRBD1 (5 bases). The read ends 4 residues early relative to the CDR3; the germline J gene fills the gap. Trimming left V 7 bases short and J 4 bases short, with 8 bases between. The CDR3 extends over 11 amino acids. Germline V CDR1 and CDR2: NNHDY, SYVADS.

A few counts support this clone. The listed genes are named as in mouse. The CDR3 goes on 4 residues after the read ends, and that part is filled in from the germline J gene. This chain joins TRBV1 and TRBJ2-1; TRBD1 matches 10 bases. Trimming removed 4 bases from V and 4 bases from J; junction bases left unmatched: 4. CDR3 length: 15 amino acids. Germline CDR1 reads NSQYPW; CDR2 reads LRSPGD (reference sequence). The CDR3 sequence: CTCSGGTGEYAEQFF. The part of the CDR3 DNA that was read is TGCACCTGCAGTGGGGGGACAGGGGAATATGCT.

This clone was recorded at least ten times. Germline and genes here are mouse. The read ends 4 residues shy of where the CDR3 ends; the end is completed using the germline J gene. The V and J genes are TRBV13-3 and TRBJ2-1; 10 nucleotides agree with TRBD1. The V gene end was trimmed by 6 bases and the J gene end by 4 bases; junction bases not matched to a gene: 7. The CDR3 runs to 15 residues. Germline V lookup: CDR1 NNHDY, CDR2 SYVADS. The sequenced CDR3 bases are TGTGCCAGCAAGACGACAGGGGGCGGATATGCT. It translates to CASKTTGGGYA. The complete CDR3 sequence is CASKTTGGGYAEQFF.

To note about this clone: The gene symbols are mouse symbols. Sequencing ends 4 residues short of the CDR3 end; the germline J gene provides the rest. The rearrangement links TRBV13-3 to TRBJ2-1, with D possibly TRBD1 on 5 matching bases. Germline-derived CDR1 and CDR2 are NNHDY and SYVADS. Deletions cut 4 bases from V and 5 bases from J, with 10 bases between. The CDR3 sequence is 13 residues long. CDR3 in amino acids: CASSWAGNAEQFF. Partial CDR3 DNA: TGTGCCAGCAGTTGGGCAGGGAATGCT.

As concerns this clone: These gene names are mouse names. The read stops 4 residues short of the end of the CDR3; the missing end is completed from the germline J gene. The chain carries TRBV17 and TRBJ2-1; 10 nucleotides align to TRBD2. CDR3 length: 15 residues. Germline CDR1 reads MNHDT; CDR2 reads YYDKIL. CDR3 protein: CASNAGWGGGAEQFF. CDR3 bases read: TGTGCTAGCAACGCCGGCTGGGGGGGCGGGGCT.

There are a few counts of this clone. Mouse gene names apply. The read gets to within 4 residues of the CDR3 end, and the germline J gene fills in the rest. The genes are TRBV13-2 and TRBJ2-4; 8 bases align to TRBD2. Germline V gene lookup returns CDR1 NNHNN and CDR2 SYGAGS (reference sequence). This CDR3 region has 14 residues. The part of the CDR3 DNA that was read is TGTGCCAGCGGTGATGTGGGGGGGGAAAAC. Its translation: CASGDVGGEN. The entire CDR3 protein is CASGDVGGENTLYF.

Note on this clone: Mouse names are used for the genes. The DNA ends 4 residues before the CDR3 does, and the rest of the CDR3 is filled in from the germline J gene. The chain employs TRBV19 and TRBJ2-4; tentatively, D is TRBD1 (7 bases). Trimming removed 6 bases from V and 1 base from J, with 12 bases in between. CDR1 is FNHDT, CDR2 SITEND, per germline (reference sequence). There are 14 residues in the CDR3. This CDR3 reads CASTEGAGQNTLYF. The sequenced part of the CDR3 DNA is TGTGCCAGCACCGAGGGGGCTGGTCAAAAC.

Of note for this clone: These gene names are mouse names. The observed sequence ends 4 residues before the CDR3 terminus, with the missing tail filled in from the germline J gene. The chain uses TRBV19 and TRBJ1-4; 7 bases line up with TRBD1. This CDR3 has 16 amino acids. Germline CDR1 and CDR2: FNHDT and SITEND (reference sequence). The junction had 4 bases not matched to a gene; V was cut back by 2 bases and J by 0 bases. The covered CDR3 bases are TGTGCCAGCAGTATTGAGGGGGCCTTTTCCAACGAA. It specifies CASSIEGAFSNE. The full CDR3 protein is CASSIEGAFSNERLFF.

Many counts were recorded for this clone. Gene and germline names: mouse. The DNA ends 4 residues before the CDR3 does, and the rest of the CDR3 is filled in from the germline J gene. V usage is TRBV19 and J usage is TRBJ2-1; 9 positions match TRBD1. The V gene's germline CDR1 is FNHDT and CDR2 SITEND (reference sequence). Losses at the gene ends were 1 base for V and 5 bases for J; bases not matched to a gene: 4. This CDR3 is built from 15 residues. Incomplete CDR3 DNA: TGTGCCAGCAGTATAATGGGACAGGGAGATGCT. This translates into CASSIMGQGDA. The whole CDR3 reads CASSIMGQGDAEQFF.